These 11 T cell receptor beta chains were sequenced from one sample in a study of blood T cell repertoires in COVID-19. Data came from immunoSEQ multiplex PCR; TCRdb stores just in-frame clones and leaves some out. This table holds over 60,000 clones, roughly 89% found once. The sample was peripheral blood. These receptors were obtained from a man of 80 years or more with acute or convalescent COVID-19.

The chain joins TRBV28 to TRBJ2-7, with 7 positions matching TRBD1. With V trimmed by 3 bases and J by 4 bases, 3 bases remained unmatched. The CDR3 length is 13 residues. Per germline, CDR1 MDHEN and CDR2 SYDVKM. As DNA, the CDR3 is TGTGCCAGCAGTTTTAGGGGGCTATACGAGCAGTACTTC. It translates to CASSFRGLYEQYF.

The CDR3 DNA is TGTGCCTGGAGAAAATTGCCCCTGATTTTTCTCGGCGGGAGCTCCTACAATGAGCAGTTCTTC. Encoded protein: CAWRKLPLIFLGGSSYNEQFF. This sequence joins TRBV30 and TRBJ2-1; 7 bases align to TRBD2. The length of the CDR3 is 21 residues. Germline loops: CDR1 GTSNPN, CDR2 SVGIG (reference sequence). V was clipped by 3 bases and J by 0 bases; unmatched bases: 23.

The chain uses TRBV7-3 and TRBJ2-7, with a possible D match to TRBD2 (5 bases). The CDR3 covers 13 residues. The germline V and J ends were trimmed by 5 bases and 5 bases, with 13 bases remaining between them. Germline assignment: CDR1 SGHTA and CDR2 FQGTGA. The DNA for the CDR3 is TGTGCCAGCAGCCCCGGGGTTAAGGACGAGCAGTACTTC. Its protein product is CASSPGVKDEQYF.

The rearrangement joins TRBV2 to TRBJ1-2, with 7 bases lining up with TRBD1. The germline gives CDR1 SNHLY, CDR2 FYNNEI. CDR3 length: 15 amino acids. Trimming removed 1 base from V and 4 bases from J; junction bases left unmatched: 6. CDR3 coding DNA: TGTGCCAGCAGTGAAGTCCGACAGGGCCTCTATGGCTACACCTTC. Its translation: CASSEVRQGLYGYTF.

This chain connects TRBV6-6 to TRBJ2-3; 9 bases align to TRBD2. With 6 bases clipped from V and 3 bases from J, the junction kept 7 bases outside the gene matches. CDR1 and CDR2 from the germline V gene are MNHNY and SVGAGI (reference sequence). This CDR3 is 15 amino acids long. DNA for the CDR3: TGTGCCAGCAGCCCTAGCGGGGAAAGGACAGATACGCAGTATTTT. As protein: CASSPSGERTDTQYF.

This sequence joins TRBV12-3 or TRBV12-4 and TRBJ1-5; no clear D gene. This CDR3 has 12 residues. Trimming removed 3 bases at V and 7 bases at J, with 7 bases between. The CDR3 is CASSFASQPQHF. The DNA of the CDR3 is TGTGCCAGCAGTTTCGCGAGCCAGCCCCAGCATTTT.

The chain joins TRBV5-4 to TRBJ1-5; no definite D call. The ends were cut back, 0 bases at V and 4 bases at J, with 8 bases in the middle. Germline V gene sequence: CDR1 SGHNT, CDR2 YYREEE (reference sequence). The CDR3 spans 14 residues. CDR3 sequence: CASSLEGENQPQHF. CDR3 nucleotides: TGTGCCAGCAGCTTGGAAGGAGAGAATCAGCCCCAGCATTTT.

This chain uses TRBV29-1 with TRBJ1-2; TRBD1 matches at 10 bases. Germline V gene sequence: CDR1 SQVTM, CDR2 ANQGSEA. The CDR3 has 14 amino acids. Trimming removed 6 bases from V and 7 bases from J; junction bases left unmatched: 11. The CDR3 here is CSVDLSTGGLGYTF. The CDR3, as DNA: TGCAGCGTCGATCTTTCGACAGGGGGCCTTGGCTACACCTTC. The variable domain in full, completed from reference TRBV29-1 and TRBJ1-2, reads SAVISQKPSRDICQRGTSLTIQCQVDSQVTMMFWYRQQPGQSLTLIATANQGSEATYESGFVIDKFPISRPNLTFSTLTVSNMSPEDSSIYLCSVDLSTGGLGYTFGSGTRLTVV.

This chain connects TRBV2 to TRBJ1-5; 8 bases are a match to TRBD1. This CDR3 has 15 amino acids. In germline, CDR1 is SNHLY, CDR2 FYNNEI. V was clipped by 3 bases and J by 0 bases; unmatched bases: 1. The chain's CDR3 is CASSDGTGSNQPQHF. The CDR3 DNA follows: TGTGCCAGCAGTGATGGGACAGGTAGCAATCAGCCCCAGCATTTT.

J is TRBJ1-1 and V is TRBV6-6; D might be TRBD1 (5 bases). V was trimmed by 7 bases and J by 3 bases, leaving 9 bases between them. Per germline, CDR1 MNHNY and CDR2 SVGAGI (reference sequence). This CDR3 spans 12 amino acids. Here the CDR3 reads CASMGGYTEAFF. CDR3 bases: TGTGCCAGCATGGGGGGGTACACTGAAGCTTTCTTT.

The chain carries TRBV5-6 and TRBJ2-5, with 8 bases matching TRBD2. With V trimmed by 0 bases and J by 4 bases, 2 bases remained unmatched. CDR1 is SGHDT and CDR2 is YYEEEE in the germline V gene. CDR3 size: 14 residues. The CDR3 loop is CASSLALAGETQYF. CDR3 in DNA: TGTGCCAGCAGCTTGGCCCTAGCGGGAGAGACCCAGTACTTC.